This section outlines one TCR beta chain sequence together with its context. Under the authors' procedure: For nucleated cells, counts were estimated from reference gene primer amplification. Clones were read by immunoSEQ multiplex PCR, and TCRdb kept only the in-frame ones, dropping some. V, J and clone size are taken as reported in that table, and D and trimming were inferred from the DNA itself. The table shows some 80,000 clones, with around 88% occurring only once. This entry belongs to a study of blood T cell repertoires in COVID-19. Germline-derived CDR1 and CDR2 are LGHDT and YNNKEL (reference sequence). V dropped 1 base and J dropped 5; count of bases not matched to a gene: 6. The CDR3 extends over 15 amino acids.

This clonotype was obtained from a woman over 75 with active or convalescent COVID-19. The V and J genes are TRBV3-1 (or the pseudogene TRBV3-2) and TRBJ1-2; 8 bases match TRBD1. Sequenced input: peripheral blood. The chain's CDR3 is CASSQGTGGRYGYTF. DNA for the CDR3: TGTGCCAGCAGCCAAGGTACAGGGGGAAGATATGGCTACACCTTC.